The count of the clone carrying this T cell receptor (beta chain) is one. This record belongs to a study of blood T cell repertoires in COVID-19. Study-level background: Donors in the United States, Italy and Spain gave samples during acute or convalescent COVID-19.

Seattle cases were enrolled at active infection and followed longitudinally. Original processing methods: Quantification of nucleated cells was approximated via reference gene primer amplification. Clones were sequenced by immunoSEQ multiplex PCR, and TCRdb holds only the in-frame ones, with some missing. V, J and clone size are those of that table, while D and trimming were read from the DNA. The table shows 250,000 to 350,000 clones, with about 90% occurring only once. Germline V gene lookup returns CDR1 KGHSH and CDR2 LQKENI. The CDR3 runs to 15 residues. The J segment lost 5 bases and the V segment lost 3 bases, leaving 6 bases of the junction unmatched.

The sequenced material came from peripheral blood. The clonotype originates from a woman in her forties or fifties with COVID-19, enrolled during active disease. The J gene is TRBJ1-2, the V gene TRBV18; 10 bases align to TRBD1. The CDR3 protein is CASSPTGGPGYGYTF. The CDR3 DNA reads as TGTGCCAGCTCACCGACAGGGGGCCCCGGGTATGGCTACACCTTC.